Shown below are 5 T cell receptor beta chains from a single sample sequenced in a study of blood T cell repertoires in COVID-19. TCRdb's table, derived via immunoSEQ multiplex PCR, lists solely in-frame clones and lacks some. The repertoire holds about 130,000 clones, with around 89% as singletons. Sequenced input: peripheral blood. Source of these receptors: a man aged 60-69 years with COVID-19, enrolled during active disease.

The rearrangement uses TRBV7-6 and TRBJ2-7, with D possibly matching TRBD1 (5 bases). The V end was cut by 1 base, the J end by 3 bases, with 10 bases between. The CDR3 loop spans 14 amino acids. Germline-derived CDR1 and CDR2 are SGHVS and FNYEAQ. The CDR3 loop is CASSLGQGNYEQYF. The CDR3 nucleotides are TGTGCCAGCAGCTTAGGGCAGGGTAACTACGAGCAGTACTTC.

This clone was counted once. The chain has TRBV7-7 and TRBJ2-5, with D tentatively TRBD2 (5 bases). The CDR3 loop spans 13 amino acids. V shed 1 base and J shed 4 bases, with 7 bases lying between them. Germline V gene lookup returns CDR1 SSHAT and CDR2 FNYEAQ (reference sequence). The CDR3 spells CASSLGGGETQYF. The CDR3 DNA is TGTGCCAGCAGCTTAGGTGGAGGAGAGACCCAGTACTTC.

The genes are TRBV6-5 and TRBJ1-1, with D uncertain. This CDR3 comprises 16 residues. Germline V gene lookup returns CDR1 MNHEY and CDR2 SVGAGI. Trimming stripped 2 bases from V and 0 bases from J, with 13 bases between. CDR3 region: CASSYASRGMNTEAFF. CDR3 DNA sequence: TGTGCCAGCAGTTACGCCAGTCGAGGCATGAACACTGAAGCTTTCTTT.

The CDR3 region is CASSSGFGYTF. DNA for the CDR3: TGTGCCAGCAGTTCAGGGTTTGGCTACACCTTC. The chain carries TRBV28 and TRBJ1-2; a weak D match, TRBD1 (5 bases). The V and J ends lost 4 bases and 7 bases respectively, with 7 bases between them. This CDR3 has 11 amino acids. Per germline, CDR1 MDHEN and CDR2 SYDVKM.

The DNA of the CDR3 is TGTGCCAGCAGTTTCAGGGGCTCCCATCAGCCCCAGCATTTT. Translating gives CASSFRGSHQPQHF. This rearrangement joins TRBV28 to TRBJ1-5; a weak D match, TRBD1 (6 bases). V was pared by 3 bases and J by 5 bases, with 11 bases between. The CDR3 runs to 14 residues. Germline V lookup: CDR1 MDHEN, CDR2 SYDVKM.